This T cell receptor beta chain was recorded in a study of shared T cell receptors in the human thymus. V lost 2 bases, J lost 5 bases, and 15 bases stayed unmatched. The CDR3 spans 18 residues. CDR1 and CDR2 (germline): MNHEY, SMNVEV (reference sequence). This clone was recorded only once. The protocol was immunoSEQ multiplex PCR, while the TCRdb copy is restricted to in-frame clones and leaves out a portion. This table has roughly 710,000 clones, around 85% appearing once. These sequences were also reported in another study, on human thymus T cells.

The clonotype was recovered from a girl in the first two years of life with a congenital heart defect. The chain links TRBV27 to TRBJ2-1; TRBD2 matches at 7 bases. The sequenced sample consisted of thymocytes. The CDR3 DNA is TGTGCCAGCAGTTTAGGGGTTTGGGGGGGGTGGGGACACAATGAGCAGTTCTTC. Translated: CASSLGVWGGWGHNEQFF.